Each of the 24 T cell receptor beta chains below was sequenced from the same sample in a study of T cell repertoires in cytomegalovirus infection (dated by TCRdb to about 2019). The sequencing machine was an Illumina HiSeq 1500. TCRdb handled the public reads itself, with Q25 trimming in fastp and clone calling in MiXCR, and kept productive beta chains. CDR3 protein sequences are deduplicated, and each keeps its most common genes and DNA. The sample table lists 150,000 or so distinct CDR3 sequences, 15% to 20% of them with a count of one. Jointly, the top ten make up roughly 20% of the sample. Sequencing was done on a sample of CD8+ T cells from PBMCs. These receptors all stem from a human donor in good health (CMV status not recorded). Some clones in this sample may be carry-over from other donors' samples.

This clonotype has ten or more counts. V is TRBV7-8 and J is TRBJ2-3; D is ambiguous. The CDR3 is made up of 18 amino acids. Trimming cost V 2 bases and J 3 bases, with 21 bases left between them. Germline CDR1 SGHVS, CDR2 FQNEAQ. This chain's CDR3 is CASSLIVLTRLKTDTQYF. The CDR3 DNA reads TGTGCCAGCAGCTTAATCGTACTAACGAGACTGAAGACAGATACGCAGTATTTT.

This clonotype has at least ten counts. The V call is TRBV7-8, the J call TRBJ2-7, with a tentative D call TRBD1 (5 bases). This CDR3 is 13 amino acids long. Germline-derived CDR1 and CDR2 are SGHVS and FQNEAQ. Trimming took off 1 base at V and 7 bases at J, with 11 bases between the two ends. The CDR3, as DNA: TGTGCCAGCAGCTTAGGGGGCAGTCCTGAGCAGTACTTC. It specifies CASSLGGSPEQYF. The full variable domain, in which reference TRBV7-8 and TRBJ2-7 provide the parts outside the CDR3, is GAGVSQSPRYKVAKRGQDVALRCDPISGHVSLFWYQQALGQGPEFLTYFQNEAQLDKSGLPSDRFFAERPEGSVSTLKIQRTQQEDSAVYLCASSLGGSPEQYFGPGTRLTVT.

The rearrangement links TRBV12-3 or TRBV12-4 to TRBJ2-7, with 9 bases matching TRBD1. The length of the CDR3 is 15 residues. Losses at the gene ends were 6 bases for V and 3 bases for J; bases not matched to a gene: 9. CDR3: CASRWGQGFGYEQYF. In DNA form, the CDR3 reads TGTGCCAGCAGGTGGGGACAGGGTTTCGGCTACGAGCAGTACTTC.

The J gene is TRBJ2-1, the V gene TRBV24-1; TRBD2 agrees at 8 bases. With V trimmed by 4 bases and J by 5 bases, 9 bases remained unmatched. Germline V gives CDR1 KGHDR, CDR2 SFDVKD. CDR3 length equals 16 residues. The CDR3 coding sequence is TGTGCCACCAGTGAGGGACCGGGAGGGGGACACAATGAGCAGTTCTTC. Translation gives CATSEGPGGGHNEQFF.

This chain joins TRBV7-9 and TRBJ2-1, with D tentatively TRBD2 (6 bases). The CDR3 is 15 amino acids. Trimming left V 4 bases short and J 8 bases short, with 18 bases between. From germline, CDR1 is SEHNR and CDR2 FQNEAQ (reference sequence). Here the CDR3 reads CASSSPGPAGDEQFF. The CDR3 region has the DNA TGTGCCAGCAGCTCCCCCGGCCCAGCGGGCGATGAGCAGTTCTTC.

This clonotype was seen repeatedly, ten times or more. The chain combines TRBV29-1 with TRBJ2-3, with a tentative D call TRBD1 (5 bases). CDR3 length: 15 residues. Germline loops: CDR1 SQVTM, CDR2 ANQGSEA. The V and J ends lost 3 bases and 3 bases respectively, with 16 bases between them. This CDR3 is CSVEYVSAGTDTQYF. In DNA, the CDR3 is TGCAGCGTTGAGTATGTTTCGGCAGGGACAGATACGCAGTATTTT.

The rearrangement uses TRBV19 and TRBJ2-3; D ambiguous. V was clipped by 10 bases and J by 6 bases, with 17 bases between them. Germline CDR1 reads LNHDA; CDR2 reads SQIVND (reference sequence). The CDR3 totals 13 residues. Here the CDR3 reads CATQQSSVDTQYF. CDR3 DNA sequence: TGTGCCACTCAGCAGTCGTCAGTCGATACGCAGTATTTT.

This clonotype was seen a handful of times. The rearrangement uses TRBV10-3 and TRBJ2-2, with D unresolved. Germline V gene sequence: CDR1 ENHRY, CDR2 SYGVKD. Trimming pared 8 bases from V and 2 bases from J, leaving 15 bases between. The CDR3 sequence is 15 residues long. CDR3 protein: CAIADFQTNTGELFF. The DNA of the CDR3 is TGTGCCATCGCCGACTTCCAGACAAACACCGGGGAGCTGTTTTTT.

This clonotype has more than one count but fewer than ten. V usage is TRBV4-2 and J usage is TRBJ2-7, with 11 bases fitting TRBD2. CDR3 length: 16 amino acids. J lost 2 bases, V lost 0 bases, and 3 bases had no gene match. The germline CDR1 and CDR2 sequences are LGHNA and YNFKEQ. Here the CDR3 DNA reads TGTGCCAGCAGCCAAGATTTACTAGCGGGGGCCTACGAGCAGTACTTC. This gives the protein CASSQDLLAGAYEQYF.

The chain combines TRBV7-8 with TRBJ2-3; D might be TRBD1 or TRBD2, each matching 5 bases. Trimming took off 4 bases at V and 0 bases at J, with 14 bases between the two ends. The CDR3 loop spans 16 amino acids. Germline-derived CDR1 and CDR2 are SGHVS and FQNEAQ. The DNA for the CDR3 is TGTGCCAGCAGCTCCGTGCCCGAGGGGAGCACAGATACGCAGTATTTT. Protein product: CASSSVPEGSTDTQYF.

This clonotype is a singleton in its sample. This sequence joins TRBV6-6 and TRBJ1-2, with TRBD1 identical over 10 bases. Trimming at V came to 0 bases and at J to 4 bases, leaving 11 bases not matched to a gene. Germline CDR1 is MNHNY and CDR2 is SVGAGI (reference sequence). This CDR3 is 18 amino acids long. Here the CDR3 DNA reads TGTGCCAGCAGTTACTCGAGAGTTGGGACAGGGGATCCCTATGGCTACACCTTC. Amino acids: CASSYSRVGTGDPYGYTF.

This clonotype has a handful of counts. V gene TRBV27 combines with J gene TRBJ2-7; D gene uncertain. This CDR3 is 16 amino acids long. Germline-derived CDR1 and CDR2 are MNHEY and SMNVEV (reference sequence). Trimming stripped 5 bases from V and 1 base from J, with 18 bases between. The CDR3 region is CASSAYIPSGSYEQYF. In DNA form, the CDR3 reads TGTGCCAGCAGTGCCTACATCCCCTCGGGTTCCTACGAGCAGTACTTC.

This clonotype was observed a handful of times. The chain couples TRBV7-2 to TRBJ1-1; unclear D gene. This CDR3 spans 14 amino acids. Deletions cut 5 bases from V and 6 bases from J, with 16 bases between. The germline CDR1 and CDR2 sequences are SGHTA and FQGNSA. CDR3: CASSIRPGPAEAFF. DNA of the CDR3: TGTGCCAGCAGCATACGACCTGGACCGGCTGAAGCTTTCTTT.

The chain couples TRBV7-9 to TRBJ1-1; D gene ambiguous. Germline-derived CDR1 and CDR2 are SEHNR and FQNEAQ (reference sequence). CDR3 length: 14 residues. The V end lost 4 bases, the J end lost 0 bases, and 9 bases lay between the germline ends. CDR3 nucleotides: TGTGCCAGCAGCTCGCAGAGCGTGAACACTGAAGCTTTCTTT. Protein: CASSSQSVNTEAFF.

The chain combines TRBV18 with TRBJ1-1; D remains unclear. The CDR3 runs 15 residues. The V end was cut by 4 bases, the J end by 0 bases, with 12 bases between. CDR1 and CDR2 from the germline V gene are KGHSH and LQKENI. CDR3 in amino acids: CASSQDAPLNTEAFF. DNA for the CDR3: TGTGCCAGCTCACAAGATGCCCCCTTGAACACTGAAGCTTTCTTT.

This chain joins TRBV18 and TRBJ2-3; D is possibly TRBD1 or TRBD2 (5 bases each). Looked up from germline, CDR1 is KGHSH and CDR2 is LQKENI. The CDR3 loop spans 17 amino acids. V lost 6 bases and J lost 2, with 21 bases in between. CDR3: CASSLGDPPFLTDTQYF. For the CDR3, the DNA is TGTGCCAGCTCCCTGGGGGACCCACCATTCCTCACAGATACGCAGTATTTT.

The V call is TRBV7-8, the J call TRBJ2-7; the D call may be TRBD1 or TRBD2 (5 bases each). The germline gives CDR1 SGHVS, CDR2 FQNEAQ. V dropped 3 bases and J dropped 3 bases, with 12 bases sitting between them. This CDR3 has 14 amino acids. This CDR3 is CASSFPGRNYEQYF. Written as DNA, the CDR3 is TGTGCCAGCAGCTTCCCGGGACGGAACTACGAGCAGTACTTC.

The chain couples TRBV28 to TRBJ2-1; D not resolved. The germline V gene encodes CDR1 MDHEN and CDR2 SYDVKM. This CDR3 is 15 amino acids long. V was clipped by 6 bases and J by 4 bases, with 16 bases between them. The CDR3 loop is CASRVRAPVYNEQFF. Written as DNA, the CDR3 is TGTGCCAGCAGGGTCCGGGCTCCGGTGTACAATGAGCAGTTCTTC.

This clonotype was detected many times. V is TRBV7-8 and J is TRBJ2-1, with a possible D match to TRBD1 (6 bases). The CDR3 covers 13 residues. V lost 2 bases and J 7 bases, leaving 9 bases between the germline ends. Germline V lookup: CDR1 SGHVS, CDR2 FQNEAQ. In DNA form, the CDR3 reads TGTGCCAGCAGCTTATCAGGGGTTAATGAGCAGTTCTTC. It encodes CASSLSGVNEQFF.

The chain couples TRBV7-8 to TRBJ1-1; the D gene is possibly TRBD1 (6 bases). Germline-derived CDR1 and CDR2 are SGHVS and FQNEAQ. This CDR3 has 18 residues. V shed 1 base and J shed 3 bases, with 21 bases lying between them. The CDR3 spells CASSLGTIRSQGYTEAFF. CDR3 nucleotides: TGTGCCAGCAGCTTAGGAACTATTCGGAGCCAGGGGTACACTGAAGCTTTCTTT. Full variable domain (rest looked up from reference TRBV7-8 and TRBJ1-1): GAGVSQSPRYKVAKRGQDVALRCDPISGHVSLFWYQQALGQGPEFLTYFQNEAQLDKSGLPSDRFFAERPEGSVSTLKIQRTQQEDSAVYLCASSLGTIRSQGYTEAFFGQGTRLTVV.

This rearrangement joins TRBV25-1 to TRBJ2-1; 15 bases align to TRBD2. CDR3 length equals 15 residues. Germline CDR1 and CDR2: MGHDK and SYGVNS. V shed 6 bases and J 4 bases; nucleotides not matched to a gene: 1. In DNA form, the CDR3 reads TGTGCCAGCAGAGGGACTAGCGGGGGGTACAATGAGCAGTTCTTC. Translated: CASRGTSGGYNEQFF.

The rearrangement links TRBV10-1 to TRBJ2-7; D call uncertain. V was trimmed by 0 bases and J by 3 bases, leaving 15 bases between them. The V gene's germline CDR1 is WNHNN and CDR2 SYGVQD (reference sequence). The CDR3 consists of 16 residues. The CDR3 DNA sequence: TGCGCCAGCAGTGAGTCGGGCGCGACTGGAGACTACGAGCAGTACTTC. This translates into CASSESGATGDYEQYF.

The rearrangement links TRBV29-1 to TRBJ2-7; D is perhaps TRBD1 or TRBD2 (5 bases each). V was clipped by 1 base and J by 4 bases, with 11 bases between them. The CDR3 spans 13 residues. Germline assignment: CDR1 SQVTM and CDR2 ANQGSEA. The DNA of the CDR3 is TGCAGCGTTGAAGGGGACCTCCCATACGAGCAGTACTTC. It yields the protein CSVEGDLPYEQYF.

This clonotype was detected a few times. The chain joins TRBV13 to TRBJ1-6; maybe TRBD1 (5 bases). This CDR3 region has 16 residues. Germline loops: CDR1 PRHDT, CDR2 FYEKMQ (reference sequence). The V end was cut by 3 bases, the J end by 2 bases, with 11 bases between. CDR3 sequence reads: CASSFRDFPYNSPLHF. The DNA of the CDR3 is TGTGCCAGCAGCTTCAGGGATTTCCCCTATAATTCACCCCTCCACTTT.